These 21 T cell receptor beta chains originate from one sample sequenced in a study of blood T cell repertoires in COVID-19. TCRdb's table, derived via immunoSEQ multiplex PCR, lists solely in-frame clones and lacks some. Here the sample spans some 70,000 clones, 80% to 90% being singletons. The specimen was peripheral blood. The receptors were sampled from a middle-aged man with acute or convalescent COVID-19.

This chain links TRBV2 with TRBJ2-2; weak D call: TRBD1 (5 bases). This CDR3 spans 15 amino acids. Looked up from germline, CDR1 is SNHLY and CDR2 is FYNNEI. The V and J ends lost 6 bases and 5 bases respectively, with 16 bases between them. CDR3 sequence reads: CASRGQAGNTGELFF. The CDR3 DNA reads as TGTGCCAGCAGAGGACAAGCTGGAAATACCGGGGAGCTGTTTTTT. Based on the CDR3 plus reference TRBV2 and TRBJ2-2, the full variable domain is EPEVTQTPSHQVTQMGQEVILRCVPISNHLYFYWYRQILGQKVEFLVSFYNNEISEKSEIFDDQFSVERPDGSNFTLKIRSTKLEDSAMYFCASRGQAGNTGELFFGEGSRLTVL.

The rearrangement links TRBV11-2 to TRBJ1-1, with D possibly being TRBD1 (5 bases). V was pared by 1 base and J by 11 bases, with 11 bases between. The CDR3 contains 12 residues. CDR1 SGHAT and CDR2 FQNNGV come from the germline V gene. CDR3 loop: CASSLGARVAFF. The DNA of the CDR3 is TGTGCCAGCAGCTTAGGGGCCAGGGTTGCTTTCTTT.

This clone was detected only a few times. The CDR3 spells CASSSFYGYTF. CDR3 coding DNA: TGTGCCAGCAGTTCCTTCTATGGCTACACCTTC. V gene TRBV27 combines with J gene TRBJ1-2, with unresolved D. V lost 4 bases to trimming and J lost 4 bases, with 4 bases between them. Germline assignment: CDR1 MNHEY and CDR2 SMNVEV (reference sequence). The CDR3 is 11 amino acids.

The rearrangement joins TRBV28 to TRBJ2-5, with 9 bases aligning to TRBD2. Germline assignment: CDR1 MDHEN and CDR2 SYDVKM. The V and J ends lost 6 bases and 4 bases, in that order; junction bases with no gene match: 12. The CDR3 runs to 16 residues. The CDR3 coding sequence is TGTGCCAGCAGCCCCGAGGGGCGGGAGGGCCGAGAGACCCAGTACTTC. Its protein is CASSPEGREGRETQYF.

The chain joins TRBV5-1 to TRBJ2-2; 9 bases are shared with TRBD2. The CDR3 spans 15 residues. Germline assignment: CDR1 SGHRS and CDR2 YFSETQ. The J segment lost 7 bases and the V segment lost 0 bases, leaving 4 bases of the junction unmatched. The CDR3 sequence is CASSLGLAENGELFF. The DNA for the CDR3 is TGCGCCAGCAGCTTGGGACTAGCGGAAAACGGGGAGCTGTTTTTT.

The genes are TRBV24-1 and TRBJ2-3; the match to TRBD1 covers 7 bases. V gave up 9 bases and J gave up 0 bases; unmatched junction bases: 5. CDR3 length: 14 amino acids. Germline V gene data show CDR1 as KGHDR and CDR2 as SFDVKD. In DNA form, the CDR3 reads TGTGCCACCGGGGACAGCGCTAGCACAGATACGCAGTATTTT. Its protein product is CATGDSASTDTQYF.

This rearrangement joins TRBV19 to TRBJ1-2; TRBD1 matches at 9 bases. CDR1 is LNHDA, CDR2 SQIVND, per germline (reference sequence). The CDR3 sequence is 13 residues long. The V gene end was trimmed by 6 bases and the J gene end by 7 bases; junction bases not matched to a gene: 6. The CDR3 loop is CASRHNRGPGYTF. In nucleotides, the CDR3 is TGTGCCAGTAGGCATAACAGGGGGCCTGGCTACACCTTC.

The V and J genes are TRBV18 and TRBJ1-6, with TRBD1 matching over 7 bases. The CDR3 consists of 14 residues. The germline CDR1 and CDR2 sequences are KGHSH and LQKENI. J lost 8 bases, V lost 4 bases, and 5 bases had no gene match. The CDR3 DNA reads as TGTGCCAGCTCACAAGACAGGGACTATTCACCCCTCCACTTT. Encoded protein: CASSQDRDYSPLHF.

The gene calls are TRBV14 and TRBJ2-5, with a tentative D call TRBD2 (5 bases). This CDR3 has 14 amino acids. From germline, CDR1 is SGHDN and CDR2 FVKESK. Trimming removed 4 bases from V and 5 bases from J, with 14 bases in between. CDR3 nucleotides: TGTGCCAGCAGCCCCGTACGGGGAGTGGAGACCCAGTACTTC. Its protein is CASSPVRGVETQYF.

This chain joins TRBV6-1 and TRBJ2-1, with 10 bases matching TRBD1. The CDR3 is 15 amino acids. In germline, CDR1 is MNHNS, CDR2 SASEGT. V was pared by 2 bases and J by 7 bases, with 5 bases of the junction left unmatched. CDR3 DNA: TGTGCCAGCAGTGAACTGGGACAGGGGAGGAATGAGCAGTTCTTC. This gives the protein CASSELGQGRNEQFF.

The rearrangement uses TRBV10-3 and TRBJ1-1, with 11 bases that match TRBD1. CDR1 is ENHRY and CDR2 is SYGVKD in the germline V gene. There are 14 residues in the CDR3. Germline trimming cut 10 bases from V and 6 bases from J; bases unmatched to any gene: 10. This CDR3 reads CATEGGQGGPEAFF. DNA of the CDR3: TGTGCCACGGAAGGGGGACAGGGGGGACCTGAAGCTTTCTTT.

The J gene is TRBJ1-1, the V gene TRBV11-3; 9 bases align to TRBD1. CDR3 length equals 14 residues. Trimming at V came to 5 bases and at J to 4 bases, leaving 5 bases not matched to a gene. Germline assignment: CDR1 SGHNT and CDR2 YENEEA. CDR3: CASSPGTGSTEAFF. As DNA, the CDR3 is TGTGCCAGCAGCCCAGGGACAGGGTCCACTGAAGCTTTCTTT. Based on the CDR3 plus reference TRBV11-3 and TRBJ1-1, the full variable domain is EAGVVQSPRYKIIEKKQPVAFWCNPISGHNTLYWYLQNLGQGPELLIRYENEEAVDDSQLPKDRFSAERLKGVDSTLKIQPAELGDSAVYLCASSPGTGSTEAFFGQGTRLTVV.

The V gene is TRBV10-1, the J gene TRBJ1-1, with D possibly matching TRBD1 (5 bases). Between the trimmed V and J ends, which lost 4 bases and 0 bases, there was a span of 18 bases. CDR3 length: 17 amino acids. Germline CDR1 WNHNN, CDR2 SYGVQD (reference sequence). The CDR3 sequence is CASSAGLAGRVNTEAFF. The CDR3 DNA reads as TGCGCCAGCAGTGCGGGGCTGGCGGGGCGGGTGAACACTGAAGCTTTCTTT.

The chain recombines TRBV18 with TRBJ1-2; 8 bases align to TRBD1. The CDR3 has 15 amino acids. Looked up from germline, CDR1 is KGHSH and CDR2 is LQKENI. The junction had 3 bases not matched to a gene; V was cut back by 0 bases and J by 3 bases. The CDR3 DNA reads as TGTGCCAGCTCACCACCGGGACAGGCGGACTATGGCTACACCTTC. This encodes CASSPPGQADYGYTF.

This clone occurred once. The genes are TRBV18 and TRBJ1-2; D call uncertain. Germline V gene lookup returns CDR1 KGHSH and CDR2 LQKENI. The length of the CDR3 is 17 residues. V dropped 3 bases and J dropped 3 bases, with 20 bases sitting between them. CDR3 in amino acids: CASSPSPGSSAYYGYTF. In DNA, the CDR3 is TGTGCCAGCTCACCGTCTCCGGGGAGTTCGGCCTACTATGGCTACACCTTC. Drawing the rest from reference TRBV18 and TRBJ1-2, the complete variable domain is NAGVMQNPRHLVRRRGQEARLRCSPMKGHSHVYWYRQLPEEGLKFMVYLQKENIIDESGMPKERFSAEFPKEGPSILRIQQVVRGDSAAYFCASSPSPGSSAYYGYTFGSGTRLTVV.

CDR3 in DNA: TGTGCCTGGAGTGACCCACGCACAGGGAATAATTCACCCCTCCACTTT. Translating gives CAWSDPRTGNNSPLHF. The rearrangement joins TRBV30 to TRBJ1-6, with D possibly TRBD1 on 6 matching bases. V lost 1 base to trimming and J lost 5 bases, with 15 bases between them. The V gene's germline CDR1 is GTSNPN and CDR2 SVGIG (reference sequence). The CDR3 extends over 16 amino acids.

The V gene is TRBV7-2, the J gene TRBJ2-3, with 8 bases identical to TRBD2. Germline V gene sequence: CDR1 SGHTA, CDR2 FQGNSA. J was trimmed by 9 bases and V by 4 bases; bases with no gene match: 15. The length of the CDR3 is 16 residues. The CDR3 is CASSSWGSGRLQTQYF. CDR3 sequence (DNA): TGTGCCAGCAGCTCATGGGGGAGCGGGAGACTTCAGACGCAGTATTTT.

The genes are TRBV2 and TRBJ1-4; D is undetermined. CDR1 SNHLY and CDR2 FYNNEI come from the germline V gene. Trimming left V 6 bases short and J 0 bases short, with 11 bases between. The CDR3 consists of 15 residues. CDR3 amino acids: CASRALTTTNEKLFF. CDR3 sequence (DNA): TGTGCCAGCAGGGCCCTTACAACAACTAATGAAAAACTGTTTTTT.

The chain joins TRBV18 to TRBJ2-5, with 9 nucleotides matching TRBD2. CDR3 length: 15 residues. With 1 base clipped from V and 1 base from J, the junction kept 1 base outside the gene matches. The germline gives CDR1 KGHSH, CDR2 LQKENI. For the CDR3, the DNA is TGTGCCAGCTCACCACTAGCGGGAGTCCAAGAGACCCAGTACTTC. Protein: CASSPLAGVQETQYF.

This chain connects TRBV7-2 to TRBJ2-2; no clear D gene. This CDR3 has 15 residues. V was cut by 2 bases and J by 1 base, with 8 bases left in between. CDR1 is SGHTA and CDR2 is FQGNSA in the germline V gene. CDR3 coding DNA: TGTGCCAGCAGCTTACAGTCGGGGAACACCGGGGAGCTGTTTTTT. Its protein product is CASSLQSGNTGELFF.

The CDR3 reads CASSQVRTSNTGELFF. The CDR3, as DNA: TGCGCCAGCAGCCAAGTTAGGACTAGCAACACCGGGGAGCTGTTTTTT. The rearrangement links TRBV4-3 to TRBJ2-2; 8 bases align to TRBD2. V shed 1 base and J 2 bases; nucleotides not matched to a gene: 3. CDR3 length: 16 amino acids. Germline CDR1 LGHNA, CDR2 YSLEER.